This TCR beta chain was captured by sequencing in a study of OX40 agonist ivuxolimab in advanced cancers. About the research overall: Among those enrolled, mean age was approximately 62 years (range roughly 20 to 80) and 75% to 85% were male.

Concerning this clone: The antigen is undetermined.

Samples of blood were obtained at baseline, on cycle 4 day 1, and on cycle 7 day 1. Study findings and constraints: Still undetermined is the antigen specificity of the expanded peripheral T cells. It was also the case that some nonresponders had low normalized T-cell clonal expansion.

Clones were sequenced by immunoSEQ multiplex PCR, and TCRdb holds only the in-frame ones, with some missing. The sample shows about 67,000 clones, around 84% of them seen only once. This CDR3 has 12 amino acids. Trimming left V 1 base short and J 5 bases short, with 6 bases between. Germline loops: CDR1 SGHNT, CDR2 YYREEE (reference sequence). The chain joins TRBV5-4 to TRBJ1-1; no clear D. The sequence was obtained from an adult with an advanced solid tumor such as melanoma, head and neck, liver or kidney cancer. This specimen was CD4+ or CD8+ T cells sorted from blood, taken in a trial of the OX40 agonist ivuxolimab. The CDR3 reads CASSLYGTEAFF. The CDR3 coding sequence is TGTGCCAGCAGCTTGTATGGGACTGAAGCTTTCTTT.